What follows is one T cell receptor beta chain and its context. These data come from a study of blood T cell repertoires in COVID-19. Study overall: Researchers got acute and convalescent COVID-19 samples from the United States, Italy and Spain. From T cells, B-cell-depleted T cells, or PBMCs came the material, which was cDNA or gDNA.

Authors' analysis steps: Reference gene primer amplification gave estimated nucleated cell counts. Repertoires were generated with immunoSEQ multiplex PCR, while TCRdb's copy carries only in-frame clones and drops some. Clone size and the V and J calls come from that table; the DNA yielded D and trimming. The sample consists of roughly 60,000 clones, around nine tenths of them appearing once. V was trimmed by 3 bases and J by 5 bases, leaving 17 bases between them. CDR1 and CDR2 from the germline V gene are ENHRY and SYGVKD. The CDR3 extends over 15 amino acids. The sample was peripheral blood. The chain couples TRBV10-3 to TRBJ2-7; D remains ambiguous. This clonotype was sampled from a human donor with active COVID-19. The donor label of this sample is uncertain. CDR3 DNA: TGTGCCATCAGTGAAAAGCTAGTTACCTTGCACGAGCAGTACTTC. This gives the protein CAISEKLVTLHEQYF.